Below are 3 T cell receptor beta chains sequenced from a single sample in a study of graft-versus-host responses after intestinal transplantation. The repertoire was sequenced with immunoSEQ multiplex PCR; TCRdb's copy has only in-frame clones and lacks some. This table has under 100,000 clones, about four fifths appearing once. These receptors lack a known antigen. The sample consisted of unstimulated CD4+ T cells sorted from spleen or lymph node cells, taken before intestinal transplant. These receptors all come from a human donor who received an intestinal transplant.

J is TRBJ2-3 and V is TRBV6-1, with 8 bases aligning to TRBD2. The CDR3 contains 15 residues. V trimming: 6 bases; J trimming: 3 bases; junction bases outside the gene matches: 8. CDR1 and CDR2 (germline): MNHNS, SASEGT. DNA for the CDR3: TGTGCCAGCAGACTGACGGGGGGGACAACAGATACGCAGTATTTT. It specifies CASRLTGGTTDTQYF.

The CDR3 region is CASSIGGQSYEQYF. CDR3 DNA sequence: TGTGCCAGTAGTATAGGGGGACAATCCTACGAGCAGTACTTC. This rearrangement joins TRBV19 to TRBJ2-5; maybe TRBD1 (6 bases). The assigned J gene may be wrong: the sequence end matches TRBJ2-7 better. Germline loops: CDR1 LNHDA, CDR2 SQIVND (reference sequence). CDR3 length equals 14 residues.

Here the CDR3 reads CASSDYWRAATGELFF. DNA for the CDR3: TGTGCCAGCAGCGACTATTGGCGGGCTGCAACCGGGGAGCTGTTTTTT. The chain recombines TRBV11-1 with TRBJ2-2; weak D call: TRBD2 (5 bases). The CDR3 loop spans 16 amino acids. V was clipped by 5 bases and J by 5 bases, with 18 bases between them. From germline, CDR1 is SGHAT and CDR2 FQDESV (reference sequence).